Listed below are T cell receptor beta chains from one sample, sequenced in a study of cytomegalovirus exposure and HLA in healthy donors. Measured with immunoSEQ multiplex PCR; TCRdb has only the in-frame clones, and not every one. The sample contains approximately 150,000 clones, 80% to 85% of which appear only once. Sequenced: PBMCs. All receptors come from a man aged 25 to 45 in good health and CMV-seronegative. Both conserved end residues are part of each CDR3. D genes are given only for firm matches. Clone sizes are given selectively: once, few, many, or a class where the clone is expanded.

cdr3_nt cdr3_aa clone_size d_call j_call v_call
TGTGCCTGGAGTGCCCTGGGGGACACATACAATGAGCAGTTCTTC CAWSALGDTYNEQFF once - TRBJ2-1 TRBV30
TGTGCCTGGAGTGTACAGGGGACAATAGGTGAAAAACTGTTTTTT CAWSVQGTIGEKLFF - TRBD1 TRBJ1-4 TRBV30
TGTGCCAGCGGCCCGGGACACCTAAACACTGAAGCTTTCTTT CASGPGHLNTEAFF - - TRBJ1-1 TRBV27
TGTGCCAGCAGTGAAAACAACCTCTCCTACGAGCAGTACTTC CASSENNLSYEQYF once - TRBJ2-7 TRBV6-1
TGTGCCAGCAGATACCTTAGCGGGGGAGACACCGGGGAGCTGTTTTTT CASRYLSGGDTGELFF - TRBD2 TRBJ2-2 TRBV2
TGTGCCAGCAGCCACCCGACATCATCGGGACTAGCGGACCAAGAGACCCAGTACTTC CASSHPTSSGLADQETQYF - TRBD2 TRBJ2-5 TRBV7-6
TGTGCCAGCTCACCGGGACTAGCGGGAGAAAATGAGCAGTTCTTC CASSPGLAGENEQFF - TRBD2 TRBJ2-1 TRBV18
TGTGCCAGCAGTTCGCAGGGGTTAAAGAATGAAAAACTGTTTTTT CASSSQGLKNEKLFF - - TRBJ1-4 TRBV28
TGTGCCAGCAGCATTAGTGGTCCCTACAATGAGCAGTTCTTC CASSISGPYNEQFF - - TRBJ2-1 TRBV7-3
TGTGCCAGTAGTATACAGAGGTTCCTAGCGGAACCAAAAAACATTCAGTACTTC CASSIQRFLAEPKNIQYF - TRBD2 TRBJ2-4 TRBV19
TGTGCCAGCGAGGGAGGCAGTACGGGGTCCAAGGGTACGCAGTATTTT CASEGGSTGSKGTQYF few - TRBJ2-3 TRBV2
TGTGCCAGCAGAAGTAAGACAGGGTGGCTTGGAAACACCATATATTTT CASRSKTGWLGNTIYF - TRBD1 TRBJ1-3 TRBV6-6
TGCGCCAGCAGCCAAGGTTTACAACCGAAACAGTACTTC CASSQGLQPKQYF - - TRBJ2-7 TRBV4-1
TGTGCTTGGAACAGGGAGTTCGGATCACCCCTCCACTTT CAWNREFGSPLHF - - TRBJ1-6 TRBV30
TGTGCCACAAAGAACAGGGACAGCTACGAGCAGTACTTC CATKNRDSYEQYF once TRBD1 TRBJ2-7 TRBV15
TGTGCCAGCAGCTTTATTACCTACGAGCAGTACTTC CASSFITYEQYF - - TRBJ2-7 TRBV7-2
TGTGCCAGTAGTACCAGGAATGCCTATGGCTACACCTTC CASSTRNAYGYTF - - TRBJ1-2 TRBV19
TGTGCCAGTAGTACGGGGACAGGGATGGTTCAGCCCCAGCATTTT CASSTGTGMVQPQHF - TRBD1 TRBJ1-5 TRBV19
TGTGCCAGCAGAACTCCGGGACAGGGAGATCGGGAGCAGTACTTC CASRTPGQGDREQYF - TRBD1 TRBJ2-7 TRBV27
TGTGCCAGCAGCTTGGAACGGGGGTCAACTTGGGACACCGGGGAGCTGTTTTTT CASSLERGSTWDTGELFF - - TRBJ2-2 TRBV5-8
TGCGCCAGCAGCTTGGAGCCGAGTAGCAATCAGCCCCAGCATTTT CASSLEPSSNQPQHF - - TRBJ1-5 TRBV5-1
TGCGCCAGCAGCTTGGAAGGGACTAGCGGGGACCAAGAGACCCAGTACTTC CASSLEGTSGDQETQYF - TRBD2 TRBJ2-5 TRBV5-1
TGTGCCAGCAGTTTCATGGGGCCAGGGTACCAAGAGACCCAGTACTTC CASSFMGPGYQETQYF - - TRBJ2-5 TRBV28
TGTGCCAGCATGAGTTTGGGACTAGCGTCCAATGAGCAGTTCTTC CASMSLGLASNEQFF - TRBD2 TRBJ2-1 TRBV2
TGTGCCAGCAGCACGGGGGGACCCTACAATGAGCAGTTCTTC CASSTGGPYNEQFF few TRBD2 TRBJ2-1 TRBV7-2
TGTGCCAGCAGTGAGAGGGGACAGGGTTTCCACGAGCAGTACTTC CASSERGQGFHEQYF few TRBD1 TRBJ2-7 TRBV6-1
TGTGCCAGCAGTTACTCGACTAGCAGTGAGCAGTACTTC CASSYSTSSEQYF - TRBD2 TRBJ2-7 TRBV6-6
TGCGCCAGCAGCGGAGGGAGAGGTACCGGGGAGCTGTTTTTT CASSGGRGTGELFF - - TRBJ2-2 TRBV5-1
TGTGCCAGCAGCGTGCGGGAGACGCTCTACAATGAGCAGTTCTTC CASSVRETLYNEQFF - TRBD2 TRBJ2-1 TRBV7-8
TGTGCCATCAGTGTAGGAGGCACTGAAGCTTTCTTT CAISVGGTEAFF once - TRBJ1-1 TRBV10-3
TGTGCCAGCACCATGTCCGGACAGGGGAGGACTGAAGCTTTCTTT CASTMSGQGRTEAFF - TRBD1 TRBJ1-1 TRBV11-3
TGTGCCAGCACCGGGACAGGGTCAGCGGCCGGGGAGCTGTTTTTT CASTGTGSAAGELFF - TRBD1 TRBJ2-2 TRBV6-1
TGTGCCAGCAGCCTGCCCCGAGAGAGCTCCTACAATGAGCAGTTCTTC CASSLPRESSYNEQFF - - TRBJ2-1 TRBV7-8
TGTGCCAGCAGCCCATTGGGGGGTGCGGCCGGGGAGCTGTTTTTT CASSPLGGAAGELFF - - TRBJ2-2 TRBV5-4
TGTGCCAGCAGCTCCGGCACAGATACGCAGTATTTT CASSSGTDTQYF - - TRBJ2-3 TRBV7-3
TGTGCCAGCAGTTACACGTGGGACACCCCCTACGAGCAGTACTTC CASSYTWDTPYEQYF few - TRBJ2-7 TRBV6-5
TGTGCCAGCAGCAACGGGGTCGAGACTGAAGCTTTCTTT CASSNGVETEAFF - - TRBJ1-1 TRBV9